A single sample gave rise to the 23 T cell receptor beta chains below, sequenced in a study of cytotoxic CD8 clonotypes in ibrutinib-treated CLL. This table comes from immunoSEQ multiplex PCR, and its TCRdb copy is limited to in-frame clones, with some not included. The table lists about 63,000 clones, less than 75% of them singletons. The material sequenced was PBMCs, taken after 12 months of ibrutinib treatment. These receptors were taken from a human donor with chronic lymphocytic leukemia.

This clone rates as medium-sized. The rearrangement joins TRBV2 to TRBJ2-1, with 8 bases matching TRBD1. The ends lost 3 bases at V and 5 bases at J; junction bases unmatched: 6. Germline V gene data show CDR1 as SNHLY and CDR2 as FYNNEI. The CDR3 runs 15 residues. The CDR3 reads CASSDYRGMDNEQFF. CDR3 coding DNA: TGTGCCAGCAGTGATTACAGGGGGATGGACAATGAGCAGTTCTTC.

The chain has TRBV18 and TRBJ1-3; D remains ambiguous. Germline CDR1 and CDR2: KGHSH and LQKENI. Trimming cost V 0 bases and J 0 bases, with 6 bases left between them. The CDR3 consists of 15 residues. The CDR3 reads CASSPPGNSGNTIYF. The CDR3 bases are TGTGCCAGCTCACCACCGGGTAACTCTGGAAACACCATATATTTT.

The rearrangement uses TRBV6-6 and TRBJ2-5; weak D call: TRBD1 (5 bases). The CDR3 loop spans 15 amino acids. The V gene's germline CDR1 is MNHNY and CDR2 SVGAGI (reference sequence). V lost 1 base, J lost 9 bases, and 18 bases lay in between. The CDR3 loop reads CASSYYTRATSAQYF. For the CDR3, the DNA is TGTGCCAGCAGTTACTACACCAGGGCCACGTCGGCCCAGTACTTC.

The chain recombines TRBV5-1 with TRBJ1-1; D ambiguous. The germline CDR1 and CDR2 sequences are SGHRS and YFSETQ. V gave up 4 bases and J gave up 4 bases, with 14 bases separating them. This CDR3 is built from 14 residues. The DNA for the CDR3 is TGCGCCAGCAGCCAGGACGGTCGTTTCACTGAAGCTTTCTTT. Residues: CASSQDGRFTEAFF.

CDR3 residues: CASSQAQGTSTDTQYF. The CDR3 DNA reads TGCGCCAGCAGCCAAGCACAGGGAACTAGCACAGATACGCAGTATTTT. This chain links TRBV4-1 with TRBJ2-3; the D gene is possibly TRBD1 (6 bases). The ends were cut back, 1 base at V and 0 bases at J, with 11 bases in the middle. CDR3 length equals 16 residues. In germline, CDR1 is MGHRA, CDR2 YSYEKL.

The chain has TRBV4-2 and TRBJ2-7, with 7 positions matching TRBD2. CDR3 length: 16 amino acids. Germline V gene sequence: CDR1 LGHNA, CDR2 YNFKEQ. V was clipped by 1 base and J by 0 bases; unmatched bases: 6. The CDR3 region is CASSQVGTTSSYEQYF. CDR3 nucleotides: TGTGCCAGCAGCCAAGTAGGGACTACCAGCTCCTACGAGCAGTACTTC.

The CDR3 region is CASSLRVRQFLNTGELFF. DNA for the CDR3: TGTGCCAGCAGCTTACGAGTTCGTCAGTTCCTAAACACCGGGGAGCTGTTTTTT. The chain links TRBV11-2 to TRBJ2-2; D unclear. The CDR3 has 18 residues. The V gene lost 2 bases and the J gene lost 2 bases, with 18 bases spanning the gap. CDR1 and CDR2 (germline): SGHAT, FQNNGV.

The CDR3 spells CATSLGQGRYNEQFF. In DNA, the CDR3 is TGTGCCACCAGCCTGGGACAGGGAAGGTACAATGAGCAGTTCTTC. V usage is TRBV15 and J usage is TRBJ2-1; 9 bases agree with TRBD1. From germline, CDR1 is LNHNV and CDR2 YYDKDF (reference sequence). CDR3 length: 15 amino acids. V gave up 5 bases and J gave up 4 bases; unmatched junction bases: 6. Combining the CDR3 with reference TRBV15 and TRBJ2-1 gives the whole variable domain DAMVIQNPRYQVTQFGKPVTLSCSQTLNHNVMYWYQQKSSQAPKLLFHYYDKDFNNEADTPDNFQSRRPNTSFCFLDIRSPGLGDTAMYLCATSLGQGRYNEQFFGPGTRLTVL.

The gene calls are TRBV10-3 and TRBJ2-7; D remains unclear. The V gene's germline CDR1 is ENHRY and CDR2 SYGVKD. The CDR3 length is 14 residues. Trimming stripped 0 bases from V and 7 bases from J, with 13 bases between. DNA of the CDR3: TGTGCCATCAGTGAGTCGAAGAGTGCCTCGGAGCAGTACTTC. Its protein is CAISESKSASEQYF.

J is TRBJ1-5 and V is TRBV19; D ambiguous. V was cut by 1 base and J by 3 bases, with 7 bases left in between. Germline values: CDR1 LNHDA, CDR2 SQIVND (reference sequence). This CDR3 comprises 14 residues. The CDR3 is CASSIGGNNQPQHF. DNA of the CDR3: TGTGCCAGTAGTATAGGAGGGAACAATCAGCCCCAGCATTTT. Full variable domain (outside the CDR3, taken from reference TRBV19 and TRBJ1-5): DGGITQSPKYLFRKEGQNVTLSCEQNLNHDAMYWYRQDPGQGLRLIYYSQIVNDFQKGDIAEGYSVSREKKESFPLTVTSAQKNPTAFYLCASSIGGNNQPQHFGDGTRLSIL.

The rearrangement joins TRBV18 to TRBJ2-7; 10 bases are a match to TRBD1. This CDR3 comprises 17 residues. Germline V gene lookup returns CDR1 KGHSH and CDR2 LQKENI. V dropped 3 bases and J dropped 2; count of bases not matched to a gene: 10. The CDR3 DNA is TGTGCCAGCTCACCGAATCTTGGGGGACAGGGGACCTACGAGCAGTACTTC. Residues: CASSPNLGGQGTYEQYF.

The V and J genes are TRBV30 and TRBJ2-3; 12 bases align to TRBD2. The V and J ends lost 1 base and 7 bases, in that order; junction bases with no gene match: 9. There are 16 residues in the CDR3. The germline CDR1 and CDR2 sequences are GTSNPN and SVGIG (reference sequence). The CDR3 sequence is CAWSDPTSGGTNTQYF. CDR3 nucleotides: TGTGCCTGGAGTGACCCGACTAGCGGGGGCACGAATACGCAGTATTTT.

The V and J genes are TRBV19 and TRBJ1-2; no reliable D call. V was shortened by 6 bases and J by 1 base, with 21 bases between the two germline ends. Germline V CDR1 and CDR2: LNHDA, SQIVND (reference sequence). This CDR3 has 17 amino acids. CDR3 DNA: TGTGCCAGTAGGACCAGGATAGTTCGACAAATTAACTATGGCTACACCTTC. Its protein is CASRTRIVRQINYGYTF.

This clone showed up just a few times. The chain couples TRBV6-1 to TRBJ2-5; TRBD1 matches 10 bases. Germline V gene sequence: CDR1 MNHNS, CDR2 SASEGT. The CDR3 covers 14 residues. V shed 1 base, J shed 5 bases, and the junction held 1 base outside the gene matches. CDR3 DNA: TGTGCCAGCAGTGAAGGGACAGGGGGGGAGACCCAGTACTTC. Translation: CASSEGTGGETQYF.

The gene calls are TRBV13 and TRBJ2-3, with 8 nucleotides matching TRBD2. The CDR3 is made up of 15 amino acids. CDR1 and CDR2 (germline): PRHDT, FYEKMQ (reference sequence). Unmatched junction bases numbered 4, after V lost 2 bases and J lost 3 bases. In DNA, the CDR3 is TGTGCCAGCAGCTTATCGGGAGGGCCAACAGATACGCAGTATTTT. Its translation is CASSLSGGPTDTQYF.

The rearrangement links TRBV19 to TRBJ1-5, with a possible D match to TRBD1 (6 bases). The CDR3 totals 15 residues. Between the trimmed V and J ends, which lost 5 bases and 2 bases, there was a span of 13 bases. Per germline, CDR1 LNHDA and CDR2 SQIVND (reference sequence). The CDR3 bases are TGTGCCAGTAGTCCCCCAGGGGTCGGCAATCAGCCCCAGCATTTT. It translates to CASSPPGVGNQPQHF.

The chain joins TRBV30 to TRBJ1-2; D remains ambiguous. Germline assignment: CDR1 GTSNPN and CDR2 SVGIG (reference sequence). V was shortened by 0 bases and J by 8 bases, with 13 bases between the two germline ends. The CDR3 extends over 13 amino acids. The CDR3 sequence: CAWSVRLDEGYTF. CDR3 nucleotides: TGTGCCTGGAGTGTCCGGTTAGATGAGGGCTACACCTTC. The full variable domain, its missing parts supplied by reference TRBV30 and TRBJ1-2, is SQTIHQWPATLVQPVGSPLSLECTVEGTSNPNLYWYRQAAGRGLQLLFYSVGIGQISSEVPQNLSASRPQDRQFILSSKKLLLSDSGFYLCAWSVRLDEGYTFGSGTRLTVV.

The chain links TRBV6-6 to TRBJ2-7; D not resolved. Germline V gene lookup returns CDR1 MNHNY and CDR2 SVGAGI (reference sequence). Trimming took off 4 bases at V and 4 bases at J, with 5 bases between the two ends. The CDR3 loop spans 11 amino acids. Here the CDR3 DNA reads TGTGCCAGCAGTTTTGATTACGAGCAGTACTTC. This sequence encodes CASSFDYEQYF.

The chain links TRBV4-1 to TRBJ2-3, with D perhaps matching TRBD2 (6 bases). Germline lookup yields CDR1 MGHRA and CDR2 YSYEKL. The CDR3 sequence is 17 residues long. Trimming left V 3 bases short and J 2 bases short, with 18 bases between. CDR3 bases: TGCGCCAGCAGCCATCCAGGAGGGTCTCTACCCACAGATACGCAGTATTTT. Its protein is CASSHPGGSLPTDTQYF.

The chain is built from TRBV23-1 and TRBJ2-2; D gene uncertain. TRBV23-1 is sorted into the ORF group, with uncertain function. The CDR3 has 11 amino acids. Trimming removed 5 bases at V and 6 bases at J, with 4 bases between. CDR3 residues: CASSKPGELFF. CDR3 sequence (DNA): TGCGCCAGCAGTAAACCCGGGGAGCTGTTTTTT.

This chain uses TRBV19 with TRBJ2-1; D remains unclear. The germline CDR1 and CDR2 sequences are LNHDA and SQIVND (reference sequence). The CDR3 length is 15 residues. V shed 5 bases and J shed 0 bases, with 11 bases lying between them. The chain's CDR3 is CASSGFFFSYNEQFF. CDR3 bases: TGTGCCAGTAGTGGGTTTTTTTTCTCCTACAATGAGCAGTTCTTC.

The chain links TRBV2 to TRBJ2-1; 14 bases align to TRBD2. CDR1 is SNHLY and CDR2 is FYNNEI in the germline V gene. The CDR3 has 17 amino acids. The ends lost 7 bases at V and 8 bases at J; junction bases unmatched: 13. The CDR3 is CASTPSRTSGRSDEQFF. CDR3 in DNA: TGTGCCAGCACCCCGAGTCGGACTAGCGGGAGGTCCGATGAGCAGTTCTTC.

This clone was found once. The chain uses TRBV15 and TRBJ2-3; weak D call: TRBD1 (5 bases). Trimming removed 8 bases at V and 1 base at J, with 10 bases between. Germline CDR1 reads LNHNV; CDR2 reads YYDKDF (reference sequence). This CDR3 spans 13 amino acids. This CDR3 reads CATGVGGTDTQYF. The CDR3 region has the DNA TGTGCCACCGGGGTAGGGGGCACAGATACGCAGTATTTT.